The TCR beta chain described here comes from a study of PD-1 blockade in classical Hodgkin lymphoma. Exposure to brentuximab vedotin varied, and each patient had relapsed following autologous stem cell transplantation. From thawed PBMCs, CD4+ T cells were purified using magnetic negative selection. The germline V and J ends were trimmed by 7 bases and 3 bases, with 10 bases remaining between them. The CDR3 has 13 residues. The germline gives CDR1 SQVTM, CDR2 ANQGSEA. Clones were sequenced by immunoSEQ multiplex PCR, and TCRdb holds only the in-frame ones, with some missing. The sample yields 30,000 to 35,000 clones, 90% seen once.

This receptor was identified in a human donor with classical Hodgkin lymphoma. Specimen: CD4+ T cells from blood, collected at baseline. The chain uses TRBV29-1 and TRBJ2-6; D gene unclear. This CDR3 reads CSAVKGGANVLTF. The CDR3, as DNA: TGCAGCGCGGTAAAGGGTGGGGCCAACGTCCTGACTTTC.